The T cell receptor beta chain described here comes from a study of shared clonotypes between healthy human individuals. Findings of the study overall: The small donor group covered limited genetic and exposure diversity. Compared with clonotypes that all four donors shared, non-shared clonotypes had lower generation probabilities. Naive subsets, compared against memory subsets, generally had larger estimated richness values. Sharing across four donors was seen in approximately 5.2% of naive CD4 clonotypes.

As concerns this clone: The target antigen is unknown. Different DNA sequences within this sample yield the same CDR3.

The data were produced by immunoSEQ multiplex PCR, yet TCRdb's version contains in-frame clones alone and is incomplete. The sample lists millions of clones, approximately 95% occurring once. The germline gives CDR1 SGHTA, CDR2 FQGTGA. Trimming removed 2 bases at V and 5 bases at J, with 10 bases between. There are 14 residues in the CDR3. The sequenced sample consisted of naive CD4+ T cells from PBMCs. Documented subset: CD45RA+ positively selected. The receptor was derived from a man between 18 and 29 years old in good health. Some clones in this sample may be carry-over from other donors' samples. The rearrangement uses TRBV7-3 and TRBJ2-1, with D perhaps TRBD2 (7 bases). CDR3 in amino acids: CASSLLGGDNEQFF. DNA of the CDR3: TGTGCCAGCAGCTTATTAGGGGGGGACAATGAGCAGTTCTTC.